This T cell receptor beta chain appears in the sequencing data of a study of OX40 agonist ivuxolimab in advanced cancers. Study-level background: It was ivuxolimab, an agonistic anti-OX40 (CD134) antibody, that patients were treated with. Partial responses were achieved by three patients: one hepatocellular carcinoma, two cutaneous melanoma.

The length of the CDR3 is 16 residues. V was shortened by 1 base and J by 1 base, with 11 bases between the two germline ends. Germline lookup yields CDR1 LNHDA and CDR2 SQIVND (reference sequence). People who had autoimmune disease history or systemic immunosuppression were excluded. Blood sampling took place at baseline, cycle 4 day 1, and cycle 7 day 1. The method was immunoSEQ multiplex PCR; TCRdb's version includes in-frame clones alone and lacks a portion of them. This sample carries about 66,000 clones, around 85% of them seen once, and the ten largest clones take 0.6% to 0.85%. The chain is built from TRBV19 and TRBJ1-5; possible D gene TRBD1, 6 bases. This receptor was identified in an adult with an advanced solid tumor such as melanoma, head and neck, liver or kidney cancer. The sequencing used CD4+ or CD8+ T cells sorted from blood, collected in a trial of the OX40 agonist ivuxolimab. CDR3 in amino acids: CASSIGHRASNQPQHF. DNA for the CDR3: TGTGCCAGTAGTATAGGCCACAGGGCGAGCAATCAGCCCCAGCATTTT.